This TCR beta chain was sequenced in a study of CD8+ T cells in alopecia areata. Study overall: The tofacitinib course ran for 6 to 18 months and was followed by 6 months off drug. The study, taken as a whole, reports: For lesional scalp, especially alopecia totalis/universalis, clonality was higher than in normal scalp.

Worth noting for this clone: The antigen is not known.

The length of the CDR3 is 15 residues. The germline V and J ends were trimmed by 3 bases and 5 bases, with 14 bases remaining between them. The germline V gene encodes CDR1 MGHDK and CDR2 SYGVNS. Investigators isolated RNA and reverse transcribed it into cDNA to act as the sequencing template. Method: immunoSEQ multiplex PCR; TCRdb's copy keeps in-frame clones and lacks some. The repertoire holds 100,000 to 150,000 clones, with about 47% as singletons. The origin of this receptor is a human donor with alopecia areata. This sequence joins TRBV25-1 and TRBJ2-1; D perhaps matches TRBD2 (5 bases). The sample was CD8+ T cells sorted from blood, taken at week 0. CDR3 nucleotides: TGTGCCAGCAGTGACGTGGGGTACGGGAACAATGAGCAGTTCTTC. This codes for CASSDVGYGNNEQFF.